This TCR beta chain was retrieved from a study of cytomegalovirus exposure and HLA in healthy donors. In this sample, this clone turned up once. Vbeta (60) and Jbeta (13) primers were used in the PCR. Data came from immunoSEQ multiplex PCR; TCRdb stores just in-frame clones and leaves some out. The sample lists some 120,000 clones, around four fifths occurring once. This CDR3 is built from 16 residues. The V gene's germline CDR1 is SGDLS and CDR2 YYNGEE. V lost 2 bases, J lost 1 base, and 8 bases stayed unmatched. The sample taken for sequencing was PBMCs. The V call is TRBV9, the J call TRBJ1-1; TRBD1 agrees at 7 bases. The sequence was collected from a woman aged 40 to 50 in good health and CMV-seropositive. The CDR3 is CASSVLPGTANTEAFF. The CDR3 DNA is TGTGCCAGCAGCGTCCTTCCCGGGACAGCGAACACTGAAGCTTTCTTT.